There are a few counts of the clone carrying this T cell receptor beta chain. The antigen remains unidentified. Constant-segment primers and 5'RACE yielded cDNA libraries for TCR alpha and TCR beta, each carrying sample barcodes and UMIs. Each CDR3 protein gets one entry after TCRdb re-called the 5' RACE reads with MiXCR. The sample lists 85,000 to 120,000 distinct CDR3 sequences, around 12% occurring once. The germline CDR1 and CDR2 sequences are SGHVS and FNYEAQ. This CDR3 has 13 amino acids. V gave up 5 bases and J gave up 7 bases; unmatched junction bases: 6. This specimen comes from a study of T-cell memory formation after mild COVID-19. Study-wide context: Largely, TCR clusters stayed within a single donor. Study-wide points: Among clones contracting day 15 to 85, CD4/CD8 was balanced, whereas later expanders leaned CD4+. Some SARS-CoV-2-responding clones were already detected in memory before infection.

This TCR was sampled from an adult woman who had mild COVID-19 (a few samples of this study predate the infection). Cell type and time point are not known. The genes are TRBV7-6 and TRBJ1-1, with 8 bases identical to TRBD1. The sample consisted of PBMCs or a T cell subset sorted from them (not recorded which). CDR3: CASSPGQGLEAFF. CDR3 nucleotides: TGTGCCAGCAGCCCCGGACAGGGCCTTGAAGCTTTCTTT.